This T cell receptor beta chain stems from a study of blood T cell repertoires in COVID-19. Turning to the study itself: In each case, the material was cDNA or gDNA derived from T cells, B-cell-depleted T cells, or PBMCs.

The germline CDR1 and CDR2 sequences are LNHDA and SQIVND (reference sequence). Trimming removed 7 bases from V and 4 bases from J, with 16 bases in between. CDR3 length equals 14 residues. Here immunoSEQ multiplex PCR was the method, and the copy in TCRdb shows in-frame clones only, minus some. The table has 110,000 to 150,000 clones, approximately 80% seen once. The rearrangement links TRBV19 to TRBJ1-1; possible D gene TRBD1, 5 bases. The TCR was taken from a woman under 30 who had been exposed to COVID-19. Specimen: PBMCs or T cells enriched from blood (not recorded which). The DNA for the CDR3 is TGTGCCAGTATAGGGGTGACAGAAGCCACTGAAGCTTTCTTT. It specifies CASIGVTEATEAFF.